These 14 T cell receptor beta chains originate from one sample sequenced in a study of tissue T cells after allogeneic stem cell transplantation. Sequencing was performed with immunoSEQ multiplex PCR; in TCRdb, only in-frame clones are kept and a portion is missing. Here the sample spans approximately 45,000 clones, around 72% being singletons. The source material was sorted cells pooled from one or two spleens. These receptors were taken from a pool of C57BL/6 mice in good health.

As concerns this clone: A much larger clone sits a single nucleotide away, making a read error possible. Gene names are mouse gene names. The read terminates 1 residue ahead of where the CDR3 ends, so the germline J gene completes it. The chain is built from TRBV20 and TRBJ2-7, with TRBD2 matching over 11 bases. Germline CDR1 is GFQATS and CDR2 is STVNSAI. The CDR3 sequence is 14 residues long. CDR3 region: CGAGDWGSSYEQYF. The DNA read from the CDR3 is TGTGGTGCTGGGGACTGGGGGAGCTCCTATGAACAGTAC.

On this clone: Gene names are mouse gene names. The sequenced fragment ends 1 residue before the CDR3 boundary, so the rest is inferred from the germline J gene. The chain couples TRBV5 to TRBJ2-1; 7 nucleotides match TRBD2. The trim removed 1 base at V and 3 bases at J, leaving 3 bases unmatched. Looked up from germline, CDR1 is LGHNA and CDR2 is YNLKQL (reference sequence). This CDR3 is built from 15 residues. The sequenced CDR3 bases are TGTGCCAGCAGCCAAGGCCGGGGGGGCTATGCTGAGCAGTTC. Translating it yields CASSQGRGGYAEQF. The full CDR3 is CASSQGRGGYAEQFF.

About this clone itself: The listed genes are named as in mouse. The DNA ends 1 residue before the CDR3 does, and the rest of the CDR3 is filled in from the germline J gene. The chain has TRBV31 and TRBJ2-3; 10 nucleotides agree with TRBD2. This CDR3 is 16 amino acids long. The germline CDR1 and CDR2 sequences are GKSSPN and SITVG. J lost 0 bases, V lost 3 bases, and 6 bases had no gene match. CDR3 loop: CAWRPRDWGSAETLYF. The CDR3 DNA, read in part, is TGTGCCTGGAGACCAAGGGACTGGGGTAGTGCAGAAACGCTGTAT. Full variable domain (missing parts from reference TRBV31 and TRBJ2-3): AQTIHQWPVAEIKAVGSPLSLGCTIKGKSSPNLYWYWQATGGTLQQLFYSITVGQVESVVQLNLSASRPKDDQFILSTEKLLLSHSGFYLCAWRPRDWGSAETLYFGSGTRLTVL.

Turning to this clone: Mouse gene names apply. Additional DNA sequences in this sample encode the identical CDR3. The CDR3 here is CGARDWGVNYAEQFF. The DNA read from the CDR3 is TGTGGTGCTAGGGACTGGGGGGTCAACTATGCTGAGCAGTTC. The V call is TRBV20, the J call TRBJ2-1; 8 bases agree with TRBD2. The CDR3 extends 1 residue past the end of the read, so its final part is completed from the germline J gene. The germline V gene has CDR1 GFQATS and CDR2 STVNSAI. V lost 0 bases and J lost 1; bases outside the gene matches: 2. The CDR3 covers 15 residues.

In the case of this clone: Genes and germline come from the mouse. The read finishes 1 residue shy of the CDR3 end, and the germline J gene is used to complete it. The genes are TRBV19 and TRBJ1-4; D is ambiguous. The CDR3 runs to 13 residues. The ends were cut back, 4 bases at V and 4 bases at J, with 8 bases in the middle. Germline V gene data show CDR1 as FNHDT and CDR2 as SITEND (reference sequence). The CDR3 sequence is CASSPTLNERLFF. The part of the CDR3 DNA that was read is TGTGCCAGCAGTCCGACACTCAACGAAAGATTATTT.

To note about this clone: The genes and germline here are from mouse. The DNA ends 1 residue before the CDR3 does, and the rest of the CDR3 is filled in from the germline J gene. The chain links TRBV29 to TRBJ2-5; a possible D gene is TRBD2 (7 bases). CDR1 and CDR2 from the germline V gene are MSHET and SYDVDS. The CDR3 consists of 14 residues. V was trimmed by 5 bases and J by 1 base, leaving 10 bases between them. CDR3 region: CASSKGGDQDTQYF. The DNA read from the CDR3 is TGTGCTAGCAGTAAGGGGGGGGACCAAGACACCCAGTAC.

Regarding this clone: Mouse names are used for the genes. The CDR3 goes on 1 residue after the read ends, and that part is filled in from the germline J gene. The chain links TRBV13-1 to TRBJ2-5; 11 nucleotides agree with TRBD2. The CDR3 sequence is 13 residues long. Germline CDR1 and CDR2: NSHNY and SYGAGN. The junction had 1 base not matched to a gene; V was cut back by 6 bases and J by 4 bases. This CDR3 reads CASTDWGEDTQYF. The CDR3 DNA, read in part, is TGTGCCAGCACGGACTGGGGGGAAGACACCCAGTAC.

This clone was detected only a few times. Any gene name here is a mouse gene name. CDR3 DNA, as far as it was read: TGTGCTAGCAGTTTAGACAGGGGGGGTTATGAACAGTAC. Encoded protein: CASSLDRGGYEQY. The whole CDR3 sequence is CASSLDRGGYEQYF. The chain employs TRBV29 and TRBJ2-7; 9 bases are shared with TRBD1. The read gets to within 1 residue of the CDR3 end, and the germline J gene fills in the rest. The CDR3 length is 14 residues. V dropped 2 bases and J dropped 4; count of bases not matched to a gene: 3. Germline CDR1 MSHET, CDR2 SYDVDS.

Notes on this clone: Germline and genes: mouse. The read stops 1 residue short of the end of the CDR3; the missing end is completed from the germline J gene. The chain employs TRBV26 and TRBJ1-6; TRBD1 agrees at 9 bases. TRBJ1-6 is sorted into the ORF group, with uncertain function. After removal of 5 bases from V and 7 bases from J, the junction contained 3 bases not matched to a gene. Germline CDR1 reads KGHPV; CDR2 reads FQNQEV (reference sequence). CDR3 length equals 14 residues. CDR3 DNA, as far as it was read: TGTGCCAGCAGTTGGACAGGGGTGAATTCGCCCCTCTAC. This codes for CASSWTGVNSPLY. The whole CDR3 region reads CASSWTGVNSPLYF.

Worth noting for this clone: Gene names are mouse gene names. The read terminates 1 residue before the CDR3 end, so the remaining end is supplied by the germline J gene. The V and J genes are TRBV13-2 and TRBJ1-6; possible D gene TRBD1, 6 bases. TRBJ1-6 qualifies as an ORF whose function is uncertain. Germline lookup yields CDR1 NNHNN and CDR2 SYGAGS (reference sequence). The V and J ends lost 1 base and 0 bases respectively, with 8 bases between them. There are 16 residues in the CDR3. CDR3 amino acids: CASGDIRGSYNSPLYF. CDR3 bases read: TGTGCCAGCGGTGATATCAGGGGTTCCTATAATTCGCCCCTCTAC.

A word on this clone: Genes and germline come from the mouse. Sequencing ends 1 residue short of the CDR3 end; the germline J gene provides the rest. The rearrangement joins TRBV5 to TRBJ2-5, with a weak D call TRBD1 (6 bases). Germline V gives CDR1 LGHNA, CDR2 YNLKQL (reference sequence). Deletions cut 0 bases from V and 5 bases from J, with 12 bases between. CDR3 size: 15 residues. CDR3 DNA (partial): TGTGCCAGCAGCCAAGACAGGGGAGGGGGAGACACCCAGTAC. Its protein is CASSQDRGGGDTQY. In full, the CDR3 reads CASSQDRGGGDTQYF.

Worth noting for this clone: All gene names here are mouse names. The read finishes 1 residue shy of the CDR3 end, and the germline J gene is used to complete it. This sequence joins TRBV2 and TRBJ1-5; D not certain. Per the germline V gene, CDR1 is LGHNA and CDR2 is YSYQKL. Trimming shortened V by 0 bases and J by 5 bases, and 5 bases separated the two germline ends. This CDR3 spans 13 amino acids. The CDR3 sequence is CASSQDQDQAPLF. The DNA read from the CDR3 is TGTGCCAGCAGCCAAGACCAGGACCAGGCTCCGCTT.

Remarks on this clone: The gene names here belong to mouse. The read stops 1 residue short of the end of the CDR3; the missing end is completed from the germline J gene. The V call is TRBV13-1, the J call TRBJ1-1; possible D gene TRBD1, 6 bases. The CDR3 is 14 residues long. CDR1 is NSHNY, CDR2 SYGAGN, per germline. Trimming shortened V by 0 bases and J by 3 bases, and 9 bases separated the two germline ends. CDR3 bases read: TGTGCCAGCAGTGATGCGGGGGGCTACACAGAAGTCTTC. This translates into CASSDAGGYTEVF. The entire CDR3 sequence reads CASSDAGGYTEVFF.

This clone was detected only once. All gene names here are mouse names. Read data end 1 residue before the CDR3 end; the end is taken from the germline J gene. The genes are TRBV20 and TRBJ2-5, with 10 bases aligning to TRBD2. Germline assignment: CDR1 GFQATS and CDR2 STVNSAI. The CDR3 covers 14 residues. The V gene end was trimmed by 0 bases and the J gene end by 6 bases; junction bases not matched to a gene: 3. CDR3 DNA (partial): TGTGGTGCTAGGGACTGGGGGGGCGCGGACACCCAGTAC. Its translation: CGARDWGGADTQY. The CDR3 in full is CGARDWGGADTQYF.